Included here is one TCR beta chain sequence, with context. This sample was included in a study of technical replicates of blood from a few donors. TCRdb keeps only in-frame clones here, not all; method: immunoSEQ multiplex PCR. Of 66,000 or so clones detected, roughly 90% appear once; the ten largest clones hold approximately 4.4%. The sequenced material came from PBMCs. The receptor's source is a human donor in good health. Some clones in this sample may be carry-over from other donors' samples.

The CDR3 DNA reads as TGCGCCAGCAGCGCGGAGGTAACCGGCACAGATACGCAGTATTTT. Amino acids: CASSAEVTGTDTQYF. The chain has TRBV4-3 and TRBJ2-3, with D possibly TRBD2 on 5 matching bases. The CDR3 consists of 15 residues. Germline V gene lookup returns CDR1 LGHNA and CDR2 YSLEER. V dropped 5 bases and J dropped 1 base, with 13 bases sitting between them.